The present T cell receptor (beta chain) was sequenced within a study of blood T cell repertoires in COVID-19 (TCRdb year 2020). Background for the entire study: Samples covering the acute and convalescent phases of COVID-19 were provided by collaborators in the United States, Italy and Spain. The material from the prospective study consisted of cDNA or gDNA derived from T cells, B-cell-depleted T cells, or PBMCs. The dataset comprised deeply sampled blood TCRbeta repertoires from subjects exposed to, actively infected with, or recovered from COVID-19. A freely available public database, intended as a resource for researchers studying the immune response to SARS-CoV-2, is where the repertoires were released. Samples came from the ongoing ImmuneRACE study (first 160 participants) plus 1,254 subjects from 6 global collaborators. Sample metadata almost always included a de-identified subject ID, COVID-19 status, age in years and sex. Where available, HLA class I and class II types were obtained from metadata supplied by the sample provider rather than from assay-based typing.

Here V drops 0 bases and J drops 1 base, and the junction holds 2 bases not matched to any gene. CDR1 LGHNA and CDR2 YSLEER are derived from the germline V gene. Measured from the cysteine to the phenylalanine, the CDR3 is 15 residues long. Only the CDR3 region is kept as DNA, spanning 45 bases read in frame from base 1. The research as a whole found: The quantity of clinical and demographic metadata differed by source and by participant and was supplied without curation.

TCRbeta CDR3 regions were amplified from genomic DNA by means of the immunoSEQ Assay, a bias-controlled multiplex PCR. As for the original processing: The number of nucleated cells in each sample was estimated from the amplification of reference gene primers within the assay. Sequence reads were collapsed and filtered to measure the absolute abundance of every unique TCRbeta CDR3 rearrangement. Productive Simpson clonality was computed per sample as the square root of Simpson's diversity index over productive rearrangements. In its TCRdb copy, this immuneACCESS table keeps in-frame sequences only and misses some clones. Where compared with another copy, unresolved V genes explain less than half of these, and the others have no known cause. D and trimming come from the DNA, and the V and J calls and clone size come from that table. Recorded for this sample are roughly 700,000 clones; approximately 90% of them occurred a single time. The ten largest clones represent roughly 0.25% of the sample.

Each collaborating institution followed its own protocols to collect whole blood in K2EDTA tubes. Collaborator samples were shipped for TCRbeta analysis as frozen whole blood, isolated PBMCs, or DNA extracted from either sample type. Points on this clone: The target of this receptor is not known. Base qualities were left out, and no much larger clone turns up one base away.

This TCR was sampled from a woman aged 18-29 years with acute or convalescent COVID-19. The sample taken for sequencing was peripheral blood. In this chain, TRBV4-3 is recombined with TRBJ1-1, with 7 bases matching TRBD1. Read as DNA, the sequence is TGCGCCAGCAGCCAAGAAACAGGGGAGAACACTGAAGCTTTCTTT. This yields the protein CASSQETGENTEAFF.